Presented here are 16 T cell receptor beta chains from one specimen sequenced in a study of blood T cell repertoires in COVID-19 (dated by TCRdb to 2018 to 2021). The library came from the immunoSEQ multiplex PCR assay. Entries here come from immuneACCESS through TCRdb and include only in-frame sequences with V and J called. Some clones fail to appear in such tables; in the studies checked, an unresolved V gene covers under half of the shortfall, and the cause of the remainder is unknown. Counted in this sample were nearly 350,000 clones; under 95% of them appeared once. The biggest ten clones account for around 3.5% of the sample. Material for sequencing was peripheral blood. Receptors originate from a woman under 30 who had recovered from COVID-19.

The V and J genes are TRBV5-1 and TRBJ1-1; no definite D call. The germline V and J ends were trimmed by 0 bases and 4 bases, with 16 bases remaining between them. This CDR3 has 16 residues. CDR1 SGHRS and CDR2 YFSETQ come from the germline V gene. CDR3 loop: CASSLAARLRGTEAFF. CDR3 DNA sequence: TGCGCCAGCAGCTTGGCCGCAAGGTTGCGGGGCACTGAAGCTTTCTTT.

J is TRBJ2-1 and V is TRBV5-1; D not certain. The germline V gene encodes CDR1 SGHRS and CDR2 YFSETQ. V lost 5 bases to trimming and J lost 0 bases, with 9 bases between them. CDR3 size: 14 residues. CDR3 sequence reads: CASSRSDSYNEQFF. The CDR3 bases are TGCGCCAGCAGTAGATCCGACTCCTACAATGAGCAGTTCTTC.

V and J are TRBV12-5 and TRBJ2-1, with 14 bases matching TRBD2. This CDR3 has 17 residues. Germline V lookup: CDR1 LGHNT, CDR2 FRNRAP. Losses at the gene ends were 0 bases for V and 12 bases for J; bases not matched to a gene: 10. The CDR3 here is CASGLVPGLAGEGPQFF. The CDR3 bases are TGTGCTAGTGGTTTGGTACCGGGACTAGCGGGAGAGGGCCCGCAGTTCTTC. The whole variable domain, remainder taken from reference TRBV12-5 and TRBJ2-1, is DARVTQTPRHKVTEMGQEVTMRCQPILGHNTVFWYRQTMMQGLELLAYFRNRAPLDDSGMPKDRFSAEMPDATLATLKIQPSEPRDSAVYFCASGLVPGLAGEGPQFFGPGTRLTVL.

V usage is TRBV29-1 and J usage is TRBJ1-3; a weak D match, TRBD1 (6 bases). Deletions cut 7 bases from V and 4 bases from J, with 17 bases between. Germline CDR1 and CDR2: SQVTM and ANQGSEA. The CDR3 contains 14 residues. The CDR3 sequence is CSALGGGRGNTIYF. For the CDR3, the DNA is TGCAGCGCTCTTGGGGGGGGCCGGGGAAACACCATATATTTT.

The table lists this clone with a count of one. The rearrangement uses TRBV7-2 and TRBJ1-1; weak D call: TRBD1 (6 bases). Germline-derived CDR1 and CDR2 are SGHTA and FQGNSA. The CDR3 contains 13 residues. The V and J ends lost 5 bases and 6 bases respectively, with 13 bases between them. Here the CDR3 reads CASSLTGHAEAFF. The CDR3 coding sequence is TGTGCCAGCAGCCTAACAGGGCACGCTGAAGCTTTCTTT.

The CDR3 region is CASSYPQGPETQYF. DNA of the CDR3: TGTGCCAGCAGCTATCCGCAGGGTCCGGAGACCCAGTACTTC. V gene TRBV5-5 combines with J gene TRBJ2-5, with D possibly TRBD1 on 5 matching bases. V lost 3 bases and J 5 bases, leaving 14 bases between the germline ends. Per germline, CDR1 SGHKS and CDR2 YYEKEE (reference sequence). The CDR3 length is 14 residues.

This sequence joins TRBV7-9 and TRBJ1-2; TRBD1 might be the D (5 bases). Germline V gene lookup returns CDR1 SEHNR and CDR2 FQNEAQ (reference sequence). The length of the CDR3 is 14 residues. The ends were cut back, 3 bases at V and 5 bases at J, with 13 bases in the middle. Here the CDR3 reads CASSFSRVGYGYTF. CDR3 DNA: TGTGCCAGCAGCTTTAGCAGGGTTGGATATGGCTACACCTTC. Drawing the rest from reference TRBV7-9 and TRBJ1-2, the complete variable domain is DTGVSQNPRHKITKRGQNVTFRCDPISEHNRLYWYRQTLGQGPEFLTYFQNEAQLEKSRLLSDRFSAERPKGSFSTLEIQRTEQGDSAMYLCASSFSRVGYGYTFGSGTRLTVV.

The gene calls are TRBV9 and TRBJ2-5, with TRBD2 matching 7 bases. With 3 bases clipped from V and 1 base from J, the junction kept 6 bases outside the gene matches. The CDR3 is 15 amino acids. Germline V gene sequence: CDR1 SGDLS, CDR2 YYNGEE. The CDR3 nucleotides are TGTGCCAGCAGCGCAGTAGCGGGCGGCCAAGAGACCCAGTACTTC. Its protein product is CASSAVAGGQETQYF.

The chain employs TRBV3-1 (or the pseudogene TRBV3-2) and TRBJ2-5, with 8 bases fitting TRBD2. CDR3 length: 12 residues. Germline trimming cut 8 bases from V and 4 bases from J; bases unmatched to any gene: 3. Per the germline V gene, CDR1 is LGHDT and CDR2 is YNNKEL (reference sequence). Here the CDR3 reads CASGLAGETQYF. CDR3 DNA: TGTGCCAGCGGACTAGCTGGAGAGACCCAGTACTTC.

The chain joins TRBV7-2 to TRBJ1-1, with unresolved D. Germline-derived CDR1 and CDR2 are SGHTA and FQGNSA. The CDR3 runs to 15 residues. With 1 base removed from V and 0 bases from J, the gap between germline ends came to 9 bases. In DNA, the CDR3 is TGTGCCAGCAGCTTAGTTGTCGGGGTGAACACTGAAGCTTTCTTT. Amino acid sequence: CASSLVVGVNTEAFF.

This sequence joins TRBV14 and TRBJ1-2; 7 nucleotides align to TRBD1. Losses at the gene ends were 3 bases for V and 4 bases for J; bases not matched to a gene: 2. Germline CDR1 is SGHDN and CDR2 is FVKESK. The CDR3 consists of 13 residues. The CDR3 DNA reads TGTGCCAGCAGCCAGGACAGGACCTATGGCTACACCTTC. This codes for CASSQDRTYGYTF.

This chain connects TRBV10-3 to TRBJ1-1, with D unclear. Germline V lookup: CDR1 ENHRY, CDR2 SYGVKD. The CDR3 covers 14 residues. V was clipped by 3 bases and J by 7 bases, with 15 bases between them. CDR3 nucleotide sequence: TGTGCCATCAGTGAATTTAAGGCGGAGGGTGAAGCTTTCTTT. As protein: CAISEFKAEGEAFF.

This rearrangement joins TRBV19 to TRBJ1-4; 7 positions agree with TRBD1. Germline CDR1 is LNHDA and CDR2 is SQIVND (reference sequence). CDR3 length equals 14 residues. Unmatched junction bases numbered 6, after V lost 3 bases and J lost 8 bases. The CDR3 DNA is TGTGCCAGTAGTATTAACAGGGGAGACGAAAAACTGTTTTTT. It encodes CASSINRGDEKLFF.

The genes are TRBV7-2 and TRBJ2-1, with TRBD2 as a possible D gene (5 bases). The CDR3 spans 15 residues. The V gene lost 4 bases and the J gene lost 2 bases, with 12 bases spanning the gap. The germline V gene encodes CDR1 SGHTA and CDR2 FQGNSA. In DNA form, the CDR3 reads TGTGCCAGCAGCTCCCGTTCAGCGGCCTACAATGAGCAGTTCTTC. It is translated as CASSSRSAAYNEQFF.

This sequence joins TRBV5-8 and TRBJ1-5; D is uncertain. CDR3 length: 16 residues. The germline V gene encodes CDR1 SGHTS and CDR2 YDEGEE. Trimming left V 1 base short and J 6 bases short, with 17 bases between. The CDR3 sequence: CASSLSISGFGQPQHF. The CDR3 nucleotides are TGTGCCAGCAGCTTGTCAATATCGGGGTTCGGTCAGCCCCAGCATTTT.

The gene calls are TRBV4-3 and TRBJ2-1; D is undetermined. The V end was cut by 3 bases, the J end by 0 bases, with 9 bases between. This CDR3 comprises 15 residues. CDR1 and CDR2 (germline): LGHNA, YSLEER. The CDR3 loop reads CASSQGSGSYNEQFF. The CDR3 region has the DNA TGCGCCAGCAGCCAGGGCTCAGGCTCCTACAATGAGCAGTTCTTC.